This T cell receptor (beta chain) was sequenced for a study of pediatric ulcerative colitis. Study-wide points: All ulcerative colitis patients, but no controls, carried a couple of rectal clonotypes. Compared with controls, ulcerative colitis showed greater blood-rectum clone sharing. Acute severe colitis showed lower rectal diversity from clonal expansions.

Control subjects, colonoscoped for suspected IBD, had macroscopically and histologically normal endoscopy. The CDR3 is 19 amino acids. Germline assignment: CDR1 SGHAT and CDR2 FQDESV (reference sequence). V was shortened by 2 bases and J by 1 base, with 21 bases between the two germline ends. Details on this clone: As yet, its antigen is unknown.

Some clones are missing from TCRdb's copy, which holds only in-frame ones; the method was immunoSEQ multiplex PCR. Of roughly 60,000 clones listed, 75% to 90% are singletons. What was sequenced was blood. This receptor was taken from a boy aged 5 to 17 who was a control in a study of pediatric ulcerative colitis. The chain has TRBV11-1 and TRBJ1-5; weak D call: TRBD1 (5 bases). The CDR3 spells CASSLTFQGKSLSNQPQHF. The CDR3 nucleotides are TGTGCCAGCAGCTTAACTTTCCAGGGAAAGTCTCTAAGCAATCAGCCCCAGCATTTT.